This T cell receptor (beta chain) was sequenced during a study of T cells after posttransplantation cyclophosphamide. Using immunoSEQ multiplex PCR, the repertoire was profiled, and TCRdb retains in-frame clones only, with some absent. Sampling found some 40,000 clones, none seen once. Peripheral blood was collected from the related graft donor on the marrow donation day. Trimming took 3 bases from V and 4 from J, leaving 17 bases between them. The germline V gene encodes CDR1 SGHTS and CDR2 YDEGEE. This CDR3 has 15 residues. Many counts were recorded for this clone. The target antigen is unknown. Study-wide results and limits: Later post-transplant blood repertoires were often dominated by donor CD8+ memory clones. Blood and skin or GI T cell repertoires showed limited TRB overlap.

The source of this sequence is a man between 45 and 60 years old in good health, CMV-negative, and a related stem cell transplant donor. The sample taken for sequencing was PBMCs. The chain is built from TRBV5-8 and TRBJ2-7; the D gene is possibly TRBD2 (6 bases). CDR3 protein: CASSSSGQTWYEQYF. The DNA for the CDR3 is TGTGCCAGCAGCTCCAGCGGGCAGACGTGGTACGAGCAGTACTTC.